Here is one TCR beta chain with its context. Its matching antigen is unknown. These data belong to a study of OX40 agonist ivuxolimab in advanced cancers. Study at large: Aged about 20 to 80 with a mean of 60 years, they were approximately 80% male. Study conclusions and caveats: Normalized expansion of T-cell clones was also low for some nonresponders.

Blood sampling was done at baseline, cycle 4 day 1, and cycle 7 day 1. The repertoire was sequenced with immunoSEQ multiplex PCR; TCRdb's copy has only in-frame clones and lacks some. Here the sample spans roughly 65,000 clones, 90% being singletons. Germline-derived CDR1 and CDR2 are SGHDT and YYEEEE. The V end lost 3 bases, the J end lost 3 bases, and 13 bases lay between the germline ends. The CDR3 has 15 amino acids. The V gene is TRBV5-6, the J gene TRBJ1-5; D possibly corresponds to TRBD1 (6 bases). This specimen consisted of CD4+ or CD8+ T cells sorted from blood, obtained in a trial of the OX40 agonist ivuxolimab. This receptor was obtained from an adult with an advanced solid tumor such as melanoma, head and neck, liver or kidney cancer. This CDR3 is CASSSYQGNNQPQHF. CDR3 bases: TGTGCCAGCAGCTCGTACCAGGGGAACAATCAGCCCCAGCATTTT. Full variable domain (outside the CDR3, taken from reference TRBV5-6 and TRBJ1-5): DAGVTQSPTHLIKTRGQQVTLRCSPKSGHDTVSWYQQALGQGPQFIFQYYEEEERQRGNFPDRFSGHQFPNYSSELNVNALLLGDSALYLCASSSYQGNNQPQHFGDGTRLSIL.